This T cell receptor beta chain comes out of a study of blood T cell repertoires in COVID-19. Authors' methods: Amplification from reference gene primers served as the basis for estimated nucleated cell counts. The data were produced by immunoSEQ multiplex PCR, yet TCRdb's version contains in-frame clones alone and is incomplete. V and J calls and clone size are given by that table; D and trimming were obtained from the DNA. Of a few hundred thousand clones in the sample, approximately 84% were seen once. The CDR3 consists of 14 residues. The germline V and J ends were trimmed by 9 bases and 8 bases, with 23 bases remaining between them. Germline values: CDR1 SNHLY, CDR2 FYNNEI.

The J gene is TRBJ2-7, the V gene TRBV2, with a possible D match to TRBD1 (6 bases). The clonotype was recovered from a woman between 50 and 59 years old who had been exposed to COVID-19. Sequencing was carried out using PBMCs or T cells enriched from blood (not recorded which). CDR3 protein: CARNDRTAGAKQYF. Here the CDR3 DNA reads TGTGCCAGGAATGACAGGACGGCAGGGGCAAAGCAGTACTTC.